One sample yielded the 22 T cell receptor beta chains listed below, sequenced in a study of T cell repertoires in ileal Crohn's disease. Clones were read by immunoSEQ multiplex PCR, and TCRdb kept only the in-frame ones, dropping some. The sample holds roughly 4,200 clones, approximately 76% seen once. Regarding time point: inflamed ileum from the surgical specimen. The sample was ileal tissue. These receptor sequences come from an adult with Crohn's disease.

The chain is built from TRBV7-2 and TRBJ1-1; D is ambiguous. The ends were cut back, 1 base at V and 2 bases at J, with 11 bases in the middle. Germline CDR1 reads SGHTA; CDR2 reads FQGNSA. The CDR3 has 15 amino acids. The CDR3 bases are TGTGCCAGCAGCTTAGTCCGGGTAGGAAACACTGAAGCTTTCTTT. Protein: CASSLVRVGNTEAFF. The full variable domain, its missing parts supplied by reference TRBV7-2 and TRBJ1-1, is GAGVSQSPSNKVTEKGKDVELRCDPISGHTALYWYRQSLGQGLEFLIYFQGNSAPDKSGLPSDRFSAERTGGSVSTLTIQRTQQEDSAVYLCASSLVRVGNTEAFFGQGTRLTVV.

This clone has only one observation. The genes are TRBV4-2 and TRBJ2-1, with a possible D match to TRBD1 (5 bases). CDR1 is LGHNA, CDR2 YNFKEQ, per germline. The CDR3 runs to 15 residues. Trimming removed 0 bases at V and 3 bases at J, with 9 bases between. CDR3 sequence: CASSQDWTRYNEQFF. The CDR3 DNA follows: TGTGCCAGCAGCCAAGATTGGACACGCTACAATGAGCAGTTCTTC.

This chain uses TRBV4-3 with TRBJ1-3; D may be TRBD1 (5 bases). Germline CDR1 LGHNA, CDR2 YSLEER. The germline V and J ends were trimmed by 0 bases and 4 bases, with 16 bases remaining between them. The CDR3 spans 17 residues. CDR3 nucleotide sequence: TGCGCCAGCAGCCAAGAAGGGGCGACTCACCAGGGAAACACCATATATTTT. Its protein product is CASSQEGATHQGNTIYF.

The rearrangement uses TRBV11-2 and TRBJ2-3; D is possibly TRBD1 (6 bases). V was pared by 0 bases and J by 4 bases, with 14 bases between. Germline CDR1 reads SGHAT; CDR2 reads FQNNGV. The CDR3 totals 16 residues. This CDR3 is CASSLDGNRAPDTQYF. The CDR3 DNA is TGTGCCAGCAGCTTAGATGGGAACAGGGCCCCAGATACGCAGTATTTT.

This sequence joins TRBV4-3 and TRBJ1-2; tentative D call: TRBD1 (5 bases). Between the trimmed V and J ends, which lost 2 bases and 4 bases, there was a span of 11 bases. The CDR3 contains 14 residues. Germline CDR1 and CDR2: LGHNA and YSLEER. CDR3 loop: CASSQNPQGYGYTF. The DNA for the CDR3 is TGCGCCAGCAGCCAAAATCCCCAGGGCTATGGCTACACCTTC.

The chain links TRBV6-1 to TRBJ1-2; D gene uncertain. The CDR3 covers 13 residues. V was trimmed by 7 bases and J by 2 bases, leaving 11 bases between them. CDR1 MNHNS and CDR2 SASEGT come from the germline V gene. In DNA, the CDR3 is TGTGCCAGCACCGCAGACGGAAACTATGGCTACACCTTC. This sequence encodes CASTADGNYGYTF.

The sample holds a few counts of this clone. For the CDR3, the DNA is TGTGCCAGCAGCAAATTGGGGCCAGCGGGATACTTCCTCGGAGAGACCCAGTACTTC. Its protein product is CASSKLGPAGYFLGETQYF. The chain employs TRBV21-1 and TRBJ2-5; the D segment call TRBD2 is taken from the table without a DNA check. TRBV21-1 is classified as a pseudogene. The CDR3 totals 19 residues.

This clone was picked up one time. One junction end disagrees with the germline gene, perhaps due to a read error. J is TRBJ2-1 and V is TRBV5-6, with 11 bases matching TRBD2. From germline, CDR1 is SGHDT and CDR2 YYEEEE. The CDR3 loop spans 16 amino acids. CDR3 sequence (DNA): TGTGCCAACAGCTCGAGGTCTGTACTAGCGGGGGCCGAGCAGTTCTTC. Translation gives CANSSRSVLAGAEQFF.

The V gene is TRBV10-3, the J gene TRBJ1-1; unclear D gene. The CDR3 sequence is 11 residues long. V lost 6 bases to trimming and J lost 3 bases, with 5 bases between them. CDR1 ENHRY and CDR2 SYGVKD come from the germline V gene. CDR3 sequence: CAIREDTEAFF. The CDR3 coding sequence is TGTGCCATCAGAGAGGACACTGAAGCTTTCTTT.

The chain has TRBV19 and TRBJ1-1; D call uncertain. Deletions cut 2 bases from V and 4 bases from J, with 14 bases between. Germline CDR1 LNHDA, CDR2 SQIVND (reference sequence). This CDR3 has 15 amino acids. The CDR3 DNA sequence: TGTGCCAGTAGTATACTCCGGGCCCGGACCACTGAAGCTTTCTTT. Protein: CASSILRARTTEAFF.

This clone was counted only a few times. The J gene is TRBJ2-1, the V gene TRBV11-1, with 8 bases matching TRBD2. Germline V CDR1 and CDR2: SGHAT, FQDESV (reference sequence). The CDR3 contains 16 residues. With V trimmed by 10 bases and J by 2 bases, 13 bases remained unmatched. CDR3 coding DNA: TGTGCCACCCAGTCCGGGGGCGGGGGGACCTACAATGAGCAGTTCTTC. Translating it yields CATQSGGGGTYNEQFF.

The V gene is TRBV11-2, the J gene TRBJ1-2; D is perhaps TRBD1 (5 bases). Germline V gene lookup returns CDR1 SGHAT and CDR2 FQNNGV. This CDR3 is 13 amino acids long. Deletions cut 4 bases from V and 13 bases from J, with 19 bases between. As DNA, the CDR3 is TGTGCCAGCAGCTATGAGCTGGGGACCGTATGCACCTTC. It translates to CASSYELGTVCTF.

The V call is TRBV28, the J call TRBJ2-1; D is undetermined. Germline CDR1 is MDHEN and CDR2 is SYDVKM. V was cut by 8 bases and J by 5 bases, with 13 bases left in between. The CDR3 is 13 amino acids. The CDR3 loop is CASPPLAHNEQFF. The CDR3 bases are TGTGCCAGCCCGCCACTCGCCCACAATGAGCAGTTCTTC.

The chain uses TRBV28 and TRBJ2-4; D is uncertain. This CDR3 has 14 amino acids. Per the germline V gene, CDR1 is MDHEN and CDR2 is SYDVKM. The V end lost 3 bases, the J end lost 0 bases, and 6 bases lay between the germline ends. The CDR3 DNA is TGTGCCAGCAGTTTGGCGTTAGCCAAAAACATTCAGTACTTC. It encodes CASSLALAKNIQYF. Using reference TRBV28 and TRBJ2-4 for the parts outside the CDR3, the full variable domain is DVKVTQSSRYLVKRTGEKVFLECVQDMDHENMFWYRQDPGLGLRLIYFSYDVKMKEKGDIPEGYSVSREKKERFSLILESASTNQTSMYLCASSLALAKNIQYFGAGTRLSVL.

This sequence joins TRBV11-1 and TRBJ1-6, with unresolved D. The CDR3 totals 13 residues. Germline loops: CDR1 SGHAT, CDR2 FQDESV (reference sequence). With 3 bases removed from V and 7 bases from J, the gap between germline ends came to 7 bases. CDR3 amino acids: CASSLGRNSPLHF. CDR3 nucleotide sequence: TGTGCCAGCAGCTTGGGGAGAAATTCACCCCTCCACTTT.

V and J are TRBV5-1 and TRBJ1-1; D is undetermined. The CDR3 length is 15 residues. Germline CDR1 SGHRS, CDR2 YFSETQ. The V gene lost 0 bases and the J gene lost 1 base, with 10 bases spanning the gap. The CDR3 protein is CASSLEEGRNTEAFF. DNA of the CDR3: TGCGCCAGCAGCTTGGAGGAGGGCAGGAACACTGAAGCTTTCTTT. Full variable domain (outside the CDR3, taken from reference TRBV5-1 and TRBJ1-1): KAGVTQTPRYLIKTRGQQVTLSCSPISGHRSVSWYQQTPGQGLQFLFEYFSETQRNKGNFPGRFSGRQFSNSRSEMNVSTLELGDSALYLCASSLEEGRNTEAFFGQGTRLTVV.

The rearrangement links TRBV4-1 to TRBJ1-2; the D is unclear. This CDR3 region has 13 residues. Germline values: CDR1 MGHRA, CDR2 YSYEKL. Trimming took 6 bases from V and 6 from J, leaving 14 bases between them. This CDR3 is CASRPTMTHGYTF. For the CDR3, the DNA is TGCGCCAGCAGGCCTACAATGACCCATGGCTACACCTTC.

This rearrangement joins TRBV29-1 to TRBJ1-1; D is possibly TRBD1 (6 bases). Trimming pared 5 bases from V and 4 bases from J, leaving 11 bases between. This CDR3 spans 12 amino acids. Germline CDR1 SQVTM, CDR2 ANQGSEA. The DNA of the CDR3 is TGCAGCGTTATTACCAGGGGCACTGAAGCTTTCTTT. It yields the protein CSVITRGTEAFF.

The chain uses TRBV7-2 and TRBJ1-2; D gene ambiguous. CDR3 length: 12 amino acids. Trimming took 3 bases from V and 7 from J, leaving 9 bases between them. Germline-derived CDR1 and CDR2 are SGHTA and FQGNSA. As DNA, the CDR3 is TGTGCCAGCAGCTTCCGGACGGGTGGCTACACCTTC. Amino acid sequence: CASSFRTGGYTF.

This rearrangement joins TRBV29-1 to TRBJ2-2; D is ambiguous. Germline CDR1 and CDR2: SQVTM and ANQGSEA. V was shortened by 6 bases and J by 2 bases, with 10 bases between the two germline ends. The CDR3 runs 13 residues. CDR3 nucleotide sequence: TGCAGCGTGAGGAAGGAAAACACCGGGGAGCTGTTTTTT. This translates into CSVRKENTGELFF.

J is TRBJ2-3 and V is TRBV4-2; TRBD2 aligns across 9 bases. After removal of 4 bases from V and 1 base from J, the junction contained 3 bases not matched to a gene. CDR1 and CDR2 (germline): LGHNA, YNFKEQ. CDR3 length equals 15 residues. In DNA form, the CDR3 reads TGTGCCAGCAGCCCGATAGCGGGGGGCACAGATACGCAGTATTTT. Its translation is CASSPIAGGTDTQYF.

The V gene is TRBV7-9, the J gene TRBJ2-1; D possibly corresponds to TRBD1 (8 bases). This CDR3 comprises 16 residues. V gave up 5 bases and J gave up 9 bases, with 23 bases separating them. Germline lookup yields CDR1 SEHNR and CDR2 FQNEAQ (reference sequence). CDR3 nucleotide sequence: TGTGCCAGCAGCAAGCGGGACAGGAAGGGGTTTCTTGAGCAGTTCTTC. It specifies CASSKRDRKGFLEQFF.